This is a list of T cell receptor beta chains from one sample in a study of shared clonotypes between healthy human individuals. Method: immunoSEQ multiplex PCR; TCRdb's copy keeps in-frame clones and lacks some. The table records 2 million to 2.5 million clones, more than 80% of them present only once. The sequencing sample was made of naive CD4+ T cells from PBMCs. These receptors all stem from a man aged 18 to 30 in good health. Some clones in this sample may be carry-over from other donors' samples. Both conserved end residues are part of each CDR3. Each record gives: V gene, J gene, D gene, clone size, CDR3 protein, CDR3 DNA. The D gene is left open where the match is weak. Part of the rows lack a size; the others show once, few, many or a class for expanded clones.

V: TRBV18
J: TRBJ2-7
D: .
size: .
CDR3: CASSPPPADGSYEQYF
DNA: TGTGCCAGCTCACCACCCCCAGCGGACGGCTCCTACGAGCAGTACTTC

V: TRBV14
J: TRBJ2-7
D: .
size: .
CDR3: CASSPILGTVAYEQYF
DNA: TGTGCCAGCAGCCCGATCCTGGGGACGGTCGCCTACGAGCAGTACTTC

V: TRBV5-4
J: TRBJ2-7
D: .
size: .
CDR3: CASSLYDSYEQYF
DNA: TGTGCCAGCAGCTTGTACGACTCCTACGAGCAGTACTTC

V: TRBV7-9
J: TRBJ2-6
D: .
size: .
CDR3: CASSSGLGSSGANVLTF
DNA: TGTGCCAGCAGCTCCGGACTGGGGAGCTCTGGGGCCAACGTCCTGACTTTC

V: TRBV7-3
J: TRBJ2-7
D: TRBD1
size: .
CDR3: CASSPADRGLQYF
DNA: TGTGCCAGCAGCCCCGCGGACAGGGGATTGCAGTACTTC

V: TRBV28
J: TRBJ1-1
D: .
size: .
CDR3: CASSLSQGRGTEAFF
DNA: TGTGCCAGCAGTTTATCCCAGGGTCGGGGCACTGAAGCTTTCTTT

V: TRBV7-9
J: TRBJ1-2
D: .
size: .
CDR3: CASSSLWENGYTF
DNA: TGTGCCAGCAGCTCCCTCTGGGAGAATGGCTACACCTTC

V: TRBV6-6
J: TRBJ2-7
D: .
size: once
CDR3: CASSYRDTIYEQYF
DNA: TGTGCCAGCAGTTACCGGGACACGATCTACGAGCAGTACTTC

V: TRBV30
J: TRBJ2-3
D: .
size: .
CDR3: CASELGQAGTDTQYF
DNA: TGTGCCTCGGAACTAGGGCAGGCGGGCACAGATACGCAGTATTTT

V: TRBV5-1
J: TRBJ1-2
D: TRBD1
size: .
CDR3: CASSLRTGDYGYTF
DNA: TGCGCCAGCAGCTTAAGGACAGGGGACTATGGCTACACCTTC

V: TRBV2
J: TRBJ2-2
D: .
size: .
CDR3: CASSPPPGGIGGELFF
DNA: TGTGCCAGCAGTCCCCCCCCCGGCGGGATAGGCGGGGAGCTGTTTTTT

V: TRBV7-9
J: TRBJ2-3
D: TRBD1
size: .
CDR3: CASSSSPGQGITDTQYF
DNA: TGTGCCAGCAGCTCATCACCGGGACAGGGAATCACAGATACGCAGTATTTT

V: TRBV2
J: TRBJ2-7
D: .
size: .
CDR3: CASSEERTVEQYF
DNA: TGTGCCAGCAGTGAGGAAAGGACAGTTGAGCAGTACTTC

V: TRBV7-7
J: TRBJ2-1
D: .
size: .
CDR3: CASSLYGSSYNEQFF
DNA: TGTGCCAGCAGCTTATATGGGAGCTCCTACAATGAGCAGTTCTTC

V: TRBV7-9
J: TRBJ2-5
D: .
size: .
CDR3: CASSFGGEETQYF
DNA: TGTGCCAGCAGCTTTGGAGGGGAAGAGACCCAGTACTTC

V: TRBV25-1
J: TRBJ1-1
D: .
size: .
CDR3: CASSDQGPGAFF
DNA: TGTGCCAGCAGTGACCAGGGTCCTGGGGCTTTCTTT

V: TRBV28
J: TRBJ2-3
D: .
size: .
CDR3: CASTQGRDTQYF
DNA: TGTGCCAGCACCCAGGGTCGAGATACGCAGTATTTT

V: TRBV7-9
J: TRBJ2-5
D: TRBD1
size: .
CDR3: CASSFRGPETQYF
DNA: TGTGCCAGCAGCTTCAGGGGGCCAGAGACCCAGTACTTC

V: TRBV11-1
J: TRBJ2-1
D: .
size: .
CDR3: CASSLRGGENVPYNEQFF
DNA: TGTGCCAGCAGCTTAAGGGGGGGGGAGAACGTCCCCTACAATGAGCAGTTCTTC

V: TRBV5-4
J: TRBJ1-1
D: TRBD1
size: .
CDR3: CASSYGTGGWAEAFF
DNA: TGTGCCAGCAGCTATGGGACAGGGGGCTGGGCTGAAGCTTTCTTT

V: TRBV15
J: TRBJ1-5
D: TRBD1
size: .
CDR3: CATSRQGEAQPQHF
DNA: TGTGCCACCAGCAGACAGGGGGAGGCTCAGCCCCAGCATTTT

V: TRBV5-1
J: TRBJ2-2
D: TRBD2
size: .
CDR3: CASSYPTLAGTNTGELFF
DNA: TGCGCCAGCAGCTACCCTACTCTAGCGGGGACGAACACCGGGGAGCTGTTTTTT

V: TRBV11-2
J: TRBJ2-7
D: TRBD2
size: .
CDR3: CASRGLAGGRTNEQYF
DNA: TGTGCCAGCAGGGGACTTGCGGGGGGCCGTACCAACGAGCAGTACTTC

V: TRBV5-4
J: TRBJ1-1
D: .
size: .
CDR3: CASSSSYRAGTEAFF
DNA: TGTGCCAGCAGCTCCTCATACAGGGCGGGCACTGAAGCTTTCTTT

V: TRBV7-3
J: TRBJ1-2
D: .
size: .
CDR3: CASSPDGSYGYTF
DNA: TGTGCCAGCAGCCCAGACGGCTCGTATGGCTACACCTTC

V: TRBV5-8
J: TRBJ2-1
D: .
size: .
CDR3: CASSLYEVGGEQFF
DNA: TGTGCCAGCAGCTTGTATGAGGTAGGGGGTGAGCAGTTCTTC

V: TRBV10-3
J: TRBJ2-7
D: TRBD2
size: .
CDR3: CATTSGSYEQYF
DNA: TGTGCCACTACTAGCGGGAGCTACGAGCAGTACTTC

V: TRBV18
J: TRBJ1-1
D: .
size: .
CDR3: CASSPLAESEAFF
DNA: TGTGCCAGCTCACCCCTGGCGGAGTCTGAAGCTTTCTTT

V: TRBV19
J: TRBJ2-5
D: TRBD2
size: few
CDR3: CASSIGGNQETQYF
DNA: TGTGCCAGTAGTATCGGGGGGAATCAAGAGACCCAGTACTTC

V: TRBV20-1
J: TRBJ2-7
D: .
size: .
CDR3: CSASGSYEQYF
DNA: TGCAGTGCTAGCGGATCCTACGAGCAGTACTTC

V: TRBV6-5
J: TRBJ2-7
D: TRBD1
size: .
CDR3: CASRAGQGTYEQYF
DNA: TGTGCCAGCAGGGCGGGACAGGGGACTTACGAGCAGTACTTC

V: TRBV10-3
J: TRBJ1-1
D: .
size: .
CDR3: CAISGAGETEAFF
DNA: TGTGCCATCAGTGGTGCAGGGGAGACTGAAGCTTTCTTT

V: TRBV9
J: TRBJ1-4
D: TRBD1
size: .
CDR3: CASSVTPGQDEKLFF
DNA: TGTGCCAGCAGCGTCACACCGGGACAGGATGAAAAACTGTTTTTT

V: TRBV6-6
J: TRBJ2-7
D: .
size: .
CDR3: CAFQGEDPPYEQYF
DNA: TGTGCCTTCCAGGGGGAGGACCCCCCCTACGAGCAGTACTTC

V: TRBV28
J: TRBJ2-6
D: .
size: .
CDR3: CASTSPGPRGYSGANVLTF
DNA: TGTGCCAGCACCTCGCCGGGACCGAGAGGTTACTCTGGGGCCAACGTCCTGACTTTC

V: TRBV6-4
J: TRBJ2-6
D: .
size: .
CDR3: CASSDSGAGTQTNVLTF
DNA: TGTGCCAGCAGTGACTCGGGGGCAGGGACACAGACCAACGTCCTGACTTTC

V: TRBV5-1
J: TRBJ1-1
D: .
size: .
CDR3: CASSLVAGEAFF
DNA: TGCGCCAGCAGCTTGGTTGCAGGGGAAGCTTTCTTT

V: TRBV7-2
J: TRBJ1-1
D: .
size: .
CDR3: CASSSHMNTEAFF
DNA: TGTGCCAGCAGCTCCCACATGAACACTGAAGCTTTCTTT

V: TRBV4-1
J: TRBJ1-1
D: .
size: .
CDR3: CASSQPSRLMNTEAFF
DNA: TGCGCCAGCAGCCAGCCCTCCCGGCTGATGAACACTGAAGCTTTCTTT

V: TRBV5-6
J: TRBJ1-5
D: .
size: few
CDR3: CASSPGRNQPQHF
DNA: TGTGCCAGCAGCCCCGGCCGGAATCAGCCCCAGCATTTT

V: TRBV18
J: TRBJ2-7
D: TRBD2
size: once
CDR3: CASSPQRDSAYEQYF
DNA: TGTGCCAGCTCACCGCAGCGGGATAGCGCCTACGAGCAGTACTTC